The entry that follows covers one TCR beta chain sequence. Germline V gene sequence: CDR1 SNHLY, CDR2 FYNNEI. The CDR3 totals 18 residues. Trimming at V came to 7 bases and at J to 1 base, leaving 17 bases not matched to a gene. This sample was taken from a study of blood T cell repertoires in COVID-19. Produced via immunoSEQ multiplex PCR; TCRdb's table is partial and in-frame only. The sample contains fewer than 80,000 clones, around nine tenths of which appear only once. The V gene is TRBV2, the J gene TRBJ2-7, with 9 positions matching TRBD2. Sequenced input: peripheral blood. The receptor was isolated from a young man with acute or convalescent COVID-19. The CDR3 sequence: CASIQRLAGKLVSYEQYF. The DNA for the CDR3 is TGTGCCAGCATCCAGAGGCTAGCGGGAAAGTTAGTATCCTACGAGCAGTACTTC.